This TCR beta chain was recorded in a study of cytomegalovirus exposure and HLA in healthy donors. In the study overall: A subsequent analysis reported that the 95 to 150 validation repertoires were produced on the same platform that had also been used for the 666 first-cohort repertoires.

The study, taken as a whole, reports: Three CMV-associated chains proved CMV antigen-specific in vitro. Both high specificity and high sensitivity reportedly marked the classifier's diagnosis of cytomegalovirus status.

Assay: immunoSEQ multiplex PCR; the TCRdb copy retains only in-frame clones and omits some. The sample contains around 70,000 clones, 91% of which appear only once. This clone was seen only once. As yet, its antigen is unknown. From germline, CDR1 is SGHTA and CDR2 FQGNSA. Losses at the gene ends were 8 bases for V and 6 bases for J; bases not matched to a gene: 4. CDR3 length: 14 residues. The chain uses TRBV7-2 and TRBJ2-1, with 13 bases lining up with TRBD2. This receptor was identified in a man aged 18 to 29 in good health and CMV-seronegative. Material: PBMCs. CDR3 coding DNA: TGTGCCAGCGCCGGACTAGCGGGAGTCAATGAGCAGTTCTTC. Its translation is CASAGLAGVNEQFF. Based on the CDR3 plus reference TRBV7-2 and TRBJ2-1, the full variable domain is GAGVSQSPSNKVTEKGKDVELRCDPISGHTALYWYRQSLGQGLEFLIYFQGNSAPDKSGLPSDRFSAERTGGSVSTLTIQRTQQEDSAVYLCASAGLAGVNEQFFGPGTRLTVL.